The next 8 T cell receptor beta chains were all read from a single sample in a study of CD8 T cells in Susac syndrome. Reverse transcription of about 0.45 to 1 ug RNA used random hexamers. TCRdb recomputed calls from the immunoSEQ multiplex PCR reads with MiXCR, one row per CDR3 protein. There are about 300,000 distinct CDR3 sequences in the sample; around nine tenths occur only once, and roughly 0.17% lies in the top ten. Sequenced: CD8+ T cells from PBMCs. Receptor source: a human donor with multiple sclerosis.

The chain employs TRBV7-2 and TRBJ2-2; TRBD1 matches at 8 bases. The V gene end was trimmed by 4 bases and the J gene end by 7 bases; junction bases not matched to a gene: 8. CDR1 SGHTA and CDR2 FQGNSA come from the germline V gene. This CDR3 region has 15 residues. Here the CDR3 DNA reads TGTGCCAGCAGCTGGGCCGGGACAGGAGACGGGGAGCTGTTTTTT. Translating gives CASSWAGTGDGELFF.

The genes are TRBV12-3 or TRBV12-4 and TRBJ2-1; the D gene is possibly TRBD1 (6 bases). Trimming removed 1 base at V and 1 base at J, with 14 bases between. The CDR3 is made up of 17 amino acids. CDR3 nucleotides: TGTGCCAGCAGTTTAGGGCCGACAGGCCCGTCCTACAATGAGCAGTTCTTC. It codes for CASSLGPTGPSYNEQFF.

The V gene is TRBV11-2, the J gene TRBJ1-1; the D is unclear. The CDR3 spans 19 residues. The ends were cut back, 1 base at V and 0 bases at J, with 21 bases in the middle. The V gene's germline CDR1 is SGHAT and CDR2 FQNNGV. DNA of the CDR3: TGTGCCAGCAGCTTAGGGATCCACCGGCAGACCCAAATGAACACTGAAGCTTTCTTT. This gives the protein CASSLGIHRQTQMNTEAFF.

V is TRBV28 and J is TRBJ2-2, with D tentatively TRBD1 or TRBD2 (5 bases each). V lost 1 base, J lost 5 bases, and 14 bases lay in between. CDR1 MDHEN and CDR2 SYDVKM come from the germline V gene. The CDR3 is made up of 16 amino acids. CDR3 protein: CASSLLGPRGTGELFF. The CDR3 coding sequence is TGTGCCAGCAGTTTATTGGGCCCGAGGGGAACCGGGGAGCTGTTTTTT.

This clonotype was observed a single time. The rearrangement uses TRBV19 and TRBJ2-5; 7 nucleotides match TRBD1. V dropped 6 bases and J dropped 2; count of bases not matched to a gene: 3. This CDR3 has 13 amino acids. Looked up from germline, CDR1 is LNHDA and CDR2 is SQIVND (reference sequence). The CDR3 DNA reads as TGTGCCAGTAGGGGCAGGGGGCAAGAGACCCAGTACTTC. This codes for CASRGRGQETQYF.

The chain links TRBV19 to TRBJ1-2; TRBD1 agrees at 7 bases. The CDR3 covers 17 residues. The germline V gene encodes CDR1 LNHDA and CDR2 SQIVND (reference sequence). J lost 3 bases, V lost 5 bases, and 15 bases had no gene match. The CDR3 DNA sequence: TGTGCCAGTAGTTACGCAGGAGGGGGACAGCGGGACTATGGCTACACCTTC. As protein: CASSYAGGGQRDYGYTF.

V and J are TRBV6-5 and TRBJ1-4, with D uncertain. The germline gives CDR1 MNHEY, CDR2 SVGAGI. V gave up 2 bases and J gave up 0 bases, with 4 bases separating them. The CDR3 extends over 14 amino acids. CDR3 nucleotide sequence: TGTGCCAGCAGTTACGGGCCAACTAATGAAAAACTGTTTTTT. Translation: CASSYGPTNEKLFF.

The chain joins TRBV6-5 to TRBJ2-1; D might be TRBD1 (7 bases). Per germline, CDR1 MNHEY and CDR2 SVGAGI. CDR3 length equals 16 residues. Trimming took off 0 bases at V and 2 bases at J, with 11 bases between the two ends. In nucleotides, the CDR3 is TGTGCCAGCAGTTACTCGGTCAGGGGGGCCTACAATGAGCAGTTCTTC. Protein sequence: CASSYSVRGAYNEQFF.